The T cell receptor (beta chain) described here comes from a study of cytotoxic CD8 clonotypes in ibrutinib-treated CLL. Study results and limitations: Clonality went up at the time of ibrutinib response, stayed stable in sustained remission, and later dropped back toward its baseline level at progression.

In the case of this clone: Its antigen is not identified.

The CDR3 length is 13 residues. The V end was cut by 4 bases, the J end by 2 bases, with 9 bases between. CDR1 and CDR2 (germline): MNHNS, SASEGT. Profiled with immunoSEQ multiplex PCR; TCRdb holds only in-frame clones, not every one. Among over 6,500 clones listed, roughly 71% were seen once. This rearrangement joins TRBV6-1 to TRBJ2-7; D is undetermined. Sequencing was performed on PBMCs, taken before ibrutinib treatment. This sequence originates from a human donor with chronic lymphocytic leukemia. The CDR3 loop is CASSAEAAYEQYF. DNA for the CDR3: TGTGCCAGCAGTGCAGAGGCCGCCTACGAGCAGTACTTC.